The rows below give T cell receptor beta chains drawn from one sample of a study of blood T cells in healthy people across ages. TCRdb passed the 5' RACE reads through MiXCR, listing each CDR3 protein once. The sample lists 550,000 to 750,000 distinct CDR3 sequences; more than 20% were seen once. The sample taken for sequencing was blood. The source is a man in his 70s in good health. Both conserved end residues are part of each CDR3. A D gene is named only where the DNA matches it firmly. Some rows have no size entry. The others give once, few or many, or a class for an expanded clone.

>TRBJ2-3|TRBV9|NA|NA
CASSVQGGPSTDTQYF
TGTGCCAGCAGCGTACAGGGGGGGCCTAGCACAGATACGCAGTATTTT
>TRBJ2-7|TRBV28|NA|few
CASSLRGRMSYEQYF
TGTGCCAGCAGTTTACGCGGCAGGATGTCCTACGAGCAGTACTTC
>TRBJ2-3|TRBV20-1|NA|NA
CSASDRGDTQYF
TGCAGTGCTTCGGACCGCGGGGATACGCAGTATTTT
>TRBJ2-4|TRBV4-3|TRBD2|NA
CASSQDLAGGNIQYF
TGCGCCAGCAGCCAAGATCTAGCGGGAGGGAACATTCAGTACTTC
>TRBJ2-7|TRBV10-3|TRBD2|few
CAATNGTSDTYEQCF
TGTGCCGCGACGAATGGGACTAGCGACACCTACGAGCAGTGCTTC
>TRBJ1-5|TRBV7-6|TRBD1|NA
CASSPWTGNQPQHF
TGTGCCAGCAGCCCTTGGACAGGAAATCAGCCCCAGCATTTT
>TRBJ2-1|TRBV28|NA|NA
CASSFIAAAFPNEQFF
TGTGCCAGCAGTTTTATAGCGGCCGCCTTCCCCAATGAGCAGTTCTTC
>TRBJ2-6|TRBV20-1|NA|few
CSASSGSGANVLTF
TGCAGTGCTTCCAGCGGATCTGGGGCCAACGTCCTGACTTTC
>TRBJ1-1|TRBV5-1|NA|few
CASSFRARNTEAFF
TGCGCCAGCAGCTTCCGGGCCCGGAACACTGAAGCTTTCTTT
>TRBJ2-1|TRBV4-1|NA|NA
CASSQEDGSNEQFF
TGCGCCAGCAGCCAAGAAGATGGATCCAATGAGCAGTTCTTC
>TRBJ2-4|TRBV18|TRBD1|NA
CASSPQGAIAKNIQYF
TGTGCCAGCTCGCCACAGGGGGCGATAGCCAAAAACATTCAGTACTTC
>TRBJ2-4|TRBV4-1|NA|few
CASSQDSVFLAKSIQYF
TGCGCCAGCAGCCAAGATTCGGTGTTTCTAGCCAAAAGCATTCAGTACTTC
>TRBJ2-1|TRBV5-1|NA|few
CASKAAAPLANEQFF
TGCGCCAGCAAAGCTGCCGCCCCCCTTGCTAATGAGCAGTTCTTC
>TRBJ2-1|TRBV5-4|TRBD2|NA
CASRDGRGNEQFF
TGTGCCAGCAGAGACGGGAGGGGAAATGAGCAGTTCTTC
>TRBJ1-2|TRBV12-3/TRBV12-4|NA|few
CASSLGPRATHGYTF
TGTGCCAGCAGTTTAGGTCCCAGGGCGACGCATGGCTACACCTTC
>TRBJ2-7|TRBV6-1|TRBD2|NA
CASGEREDREQYF
TGTGCCAGCGGGGAGCGGGAGGATCGCGAGCAGTACTTC
>TRBJ2-3|TRBV20-1|NA|NA
CSAAPLADTQYF
TGCAGTGCCGCCCCTTTGGCAGATACGCAGTATTTT
>TRBJ2-4|TRBV6-1|TRBD2|NA
CASSSNLRLAGGAKNIQYF
TGTGCCAGCAGCTCTAACCTTAGACTAGCGGGAGGGGCCAAAAACATTCAGTACTTC
>TRBJ2-6|TRBV6-6|NA|NA
CASMGTGANVLTF
TGTGCCAGCATGGGTACTGGGGCCAACGTCCTGACTTTC
>TRBJ2-7|TRBV20-1|TRBD2|few
CSAREGAGVAGGTYEQYF
TGCAGTGCTAGGGAAGGGGCTGGAGTAGCGGGAGGTACCTACGAGCAGTACTTC
>TRBJ2-1|TRBV7-8|TRBD2|NA
CASSLRASGSYNEQFF
TGTGCCAGCAGCTTAAGGGCTAGCGGGTCGTACAATGAGCAGTTCTTC
>TRBJ2-7|TRBV4-1|NA|NA
CASSQRAETLYEQYF
TGCGCCAGCAGCCAAAGGGCAGAAACTTTATACGAGCAGTACTTC
>TRBJ2-5|TRBV24-1|NA|many
CATSDLGDPSGETQYF
TGTGCCACCAGTGATTTGGGGGATCCCTCGGGGGAGACCCAGTACTTC
>TRBJ2-3|TRBV29-1|NA|few
CSVTPLRGTSSTDTQYF
TGCAGCGTGACACCACTGAGAGGGACATCTAGCACAGATACGCAGTATTTT
>TRBJ2-5|TRBV10-3|NA|many
CAISESNGGYQETQYF
TGTGCCATCAGTGAGTCGAACGGCGGGTACCAAGAGACCCAGTACTTC
>TRBJ1-3|TRBV5-4|TRBD1|NA
CASSFSGTGESGNTIYF
TGTGCCAGCAGCTTTTCCGGGACAGGGGAGTCTGGAAACACCATATATTTT
>TRBJ2-7|TRBV7-2|NA|NA
CASSLAARIQEQYF
TGTGCCAGCAGCTTAGCAGCGCGTATCCAGGAGCAGTACTTC
>TRBJ2-1|TRBV20-1|NA|NA
CSAHLKGSNEQFF
TGCAGTGCTCATCTTAAGGGGAGTAATGAGCAGTTCTTC
>TRBJ2-1|TRBV20-1|TRBD2|few
CSAGDRGLAGINEQFF
TGCAGTGCTGGAGATAGAGGACTAGCGGGAATCAATGAGCAGTTCTTC
>TRBJ1-1|TRBV6-6|TRBD1|few
CASSYSGGVTEAFF
TGTGCCAGCAGTTACTCAGGGGGCGTGACTGAAGCTTTCTTT
>TRBJ2-5|TRBV10-3|TRBD2|many
CAISSSGSTGETQYF
TGTGCCATCAGCAGTAGCGGGAGCACGGGGGAGACCCAGTACTTC
>TRBJ2-6|TRBV3-1|TRBD1|few
CASSQEGQGISGANVLTF
TGTGCCAGCAGCCAAGAGGGACAGGGTATCTCTGGGGCCAACGTCCTGACTTTC
>TRBJ1-6|TRBV10-3|NA|NA
CAISESGRSNSPLHF
TGTGCCATCAGTGAGTCCGGACGGAGCAATTCACCCCTCCACTTT